This note documents a single T cell receptor (beta chain) sequence. The CDR3 loop spans 15 amino acids. V lost 11 bases, J lost 4 bases, and 10 bases stayed unmatched. Looked up from germline, CDR1 is ENHRY and CDR2 is SYGVKD. This sample stems from a study of blood T cell repertoires in COVID-19. Only in-frame clones appear in the TCRdb table, and some are missing; sequencing was by immunoSEQ multiplex PCR. The top ten clones hold roughly 0.8% of a sample with 250,000 to 300,000 clones, roughly 87% of them seen once. This sequence originates from a woman under 40 with acute or convalescent COVID-19. The chain links TRBV10-3 to TRBJ2-1, with 11 bases matching TRBD2. The sequenced sample was peripheral blood. The CDR3, as DNA: TGTGCCTCAGATTCGACTAGCGGGAATTACAATGAGCAGTTCTTC. It yields the protein CASDSTSGNYNEQFF.